This T cell receptor beta chain was identified during a study of cytomegalovirus exposure and HLA in healthy donors. Background on the study: The study placed over 65% of its 398 genotyped donors in the Caucasian-associated ancestry cluster.

Comment on this clone: Its antigen remains unidentified.

The PCR employed 60 Vbeta primers together with 13 Jbeta primers. TCRdb's table, derived via immunoSEQ multiplex PCR, lists solely in-frame clones and lacks some. This table holds about 160,000 clones, around 74% found once. The V gene's germline CDR1 is MNHEY and CDR2 SMNVEV (reference sequence). V gave up 2 bases and J gave up 2 bases, with 6 bases separating them. This CDR3 has 13 amino acids. Notes on the study in general: Altogether, about 160 TCR beta chains were recorded as cytomegalovirus-associated. Highest at DRB1 and lowest at HLA-C, TCR association rates differed among HLA loci in a later analysis.

The chain uses TRBV27 and TRBJ2-5; D remains ambiguous. The sequenced material came from PBMCs. The receptor's source is a female donor in good health and CMV-seronegative. CDR3 nucleotides: TGTGCCAGCAGTTTACAGACTCAAGAGACCCAGTACTTC. Translated: CASSLQTQETQYF.